The present T cell receptor (beta chain) was sequenced within a study of response to subunit inactivated influenza vaccine. Study-wide results and limits: Authors suggested seasonal influenza vaccinations each recruit few new T cells.

As for this clonotype: Antigen specificity is unknown.

The CDR3 consists of 12 residues. Trimming cost V 5 bases and J 6 bases, with 10 bases left between them. Germline-derived CDR1 and CDR2 are SGHAT and FQNNGV. TCRdb re-called the RT-PCR reads through MiXCR, storing one row per CDR3 protein. The sample includes approximately 310,000 distinct CDR3 sequences, about a fifth of them seen just once. The chain is built from TRBV11-2 and TRBJ1-2; D unresolved. The origin of this receptor is a man between 50 and 75 years old who received an inactivated influenza vaccine. Sequences were derived from PBMCs from blood, sampled about 20 months after vaccination. CDR3 coding DNA: TGTGCCAGCAGCCACCCTACCGATGGCTACACCTTC. It yields the protein CASSHPTDGYTF.